This T cell receptor (beta chain) was captured in a study of beta chain features in type 1 diabetes. Study-wide background: In age, gender and cell yields, patients were similar to healthy donors. Examination of sorted cells across all samples involved around 100,000,000 cells. Points from the study as a whole: A pattern of fewer insertions and more deletions at VDJ junctions was seen in type 1 diabetes patients. Shorter templates might be favored by PCR, and equally so in patients and in controls. When Type 1 diabetes patients were examined, their TCRB CDR3s proved moderately but significantly shorter in all four CD4+ subsets.

What was sequenced were expressed TCRB transcripts, since all of the isolated RNA had been reverse transcribed. This table comes from immunoSEQ multiplex PCR, and its TCRdb copy is limited to in-frame clones, with some not included. The sample gives roughly 700,000 clones, 13% of which show up once; roughly 0.022% is in the top ten. As regards this clone: Its matching antigen is unknown.

Germline V gene sequence: CDR1 SGHTA, CDR2 FQGTGA. The junction had 9 bases not matched to a gene; V was cut back by 5 bases and J by 6 bases. The CDR3 has 16 residues. This chain uses TRBV7-3 with TRBJ2-7, with 14 bases identical to TRBD2. The receptor's source is a man aged 18 to 30 with type 1 diabetes. The sequencing input was naive CD4+ T cells from blood. The CDR3 sequence: CASSPGTSGGEGEQYF. The CDR3, as DNA: TGTGCCAGCAGCCCGGGGACTAGCGGGGGAGAGGGCGAGCAGTACTTC.